The 13 T cell receptor beta chains in this list originate from one sample, sequenced in a study of blood T cell repertoires in COVID-19. Some clones are missing from TCRdb's copy, which holds only in-frame ones; the method was immunoSEQ multiplex PCR. The sample shows over 200,000 clones, more than 70% of them seen only once. The sequencing sample was made of peripheral blood. These receptors all come from a woman aged 55 to 70 with acute or convalescent COVID-19.

The J gene is TRBJ1-2, the V gene TRBV7-9; 8 nucleotides agree with TRBD1. The ends lost 5 bases at V and 5 bases at J; junction bases unmatched: 16. Germline V gives CDR1 SEHNR, CDR2 FQNEAQ (reference sequence). The CDR3 has 17 amino acids. The CDR3, as DNA: TGTGCCAGCAGCCTTCAGGGGGCGTCCATTCCCTCTTATGGCTACACCTTC. It codes for CASSLQGASIPSYGYTF.

CDR3 DNA sequence: TGTGCCAGCAGCCCCACTAGCGGGAGGCCTCAGAGGAATGAGCAGTTCTTC. It encodes CASSPTSGRPQRNEQFF. The chain joins TRBV7-6 to TRBJ2-1; the match to TRBD2 covers 12 bases. CDR1 is SGHVS, CDR2 FNYEAQ, per germline. Losses at the gene ends were 5 bases for V and 7 bases for J; bases not matched to a gene: 12. The CDR3 spans 17 residues.

The J gene is TRBJ1-2, the V gene TRBV30; D uncertain. The V gene lost 3 bases and the J gene lost 6 bases, with 11 bases spanning the gap. The CDR3 runs 12 residues. Germline lookup yields CDR1 GTSNPN and CDR2 SVGIG (reference sequence). CDR3 bases: TGTGCCTGGAGGGGCCAAGCTCATGGCTACACCTTC. This codes for CAWRGQAHGYTF.

This rearrangement joins TRBV4-2 to TRBJ2-1; weak D call: TRBD2 (6 bases). The germline V gene encodes CDR1 LGHNA and CDR2 YNFKEQ. V gave up 5 bases and J gave up 1 base, with 15 bases separating them. CDR3 length equals 16 residues. CDR3 amino acids: CASSKTPGDSYNEQFF. The DNA of the CDR3 is TGTGCCAGCAGCAAAACTCCGGGAGATTCCTACAATGAGCAGTTCTTC.

This chain uses TRBV19 with TRBJ2-7; 7 bases fit TRBD1. Per the germline V gene, CDR1 is LNHDA and CDR2 is SQIVND (reference sequence). After removal of 5 bases from V and 3 bases from J, the junction contained 10 bases not matched to a gene. This CDR3 region has 15 residues. CDR3 residues: CASSRVGTDLYEQYF. CDR3 sequence (DNA): TGTGCCAGTAGTCGGGTGGGGACAGACCTCTACGAGCAGTACTTC.

Only a few counts were recorded for this clone. The rearrangement joins TRBV4-1 to TRBJ1-3; 11 bases fit TRBD1. Germline CDR1 and CDR2: MGHRA and YSYEKL. The CDR3 runs 18 residues. V shed 5 bases and J 1 base; nucleotides not matched to a gene: 10. CDR3 nucleotides: TGCGCCAGCAGCGGACCGGGACAGGGGGGATATTCTGGAAACACCATATATTTT. As protein: CASSGPGQGGYSGNTIYF.

V usage is TRBV19 and J usage is TRBJ1-4; the D is unclear. The germline V and J ends were trimmed by 5 bases and 10 bases, with 11 bases remaining between them. Looked up from germline, CDR1 is LNHDA and CDR2 is SQIVND (reference sequence). The CDR3 consists of 12 residues. The CDR3 DNA follows: TGTGCCAGTAGTCCACTTTATTCAAAACTGTTTTTT. Translating it yields CASSPLYSKLFF. Based on the CDR3 plus reference TRBV19 and TRBJ1-4, the full variable domain is DGGITQSPKYLFRKEGQNVTLSCEQNLNHDAMYWYRQDPGQGLRLIYYSQIVNDFQKGDIAEGYSVSREKKESFPLTVTSAQKNPTAFYLCASSPLYSKLFFGSGTQLSVL.

The chain has TRBV11-2 and TRBJ2-7, with D possibly TRBD1 on 5 matching bases. Germline values: CDR1 SGHAT, CDR2 FQNNGV. Trimming stripped 1 base from V and 4 bases from J, with 14 bases between. This CDR3 has 15 residues. DNA for the CDR3: TGTGCCAGCAGCTTAGGGGGCGTTATCCTTTACGAGCAGTACTTC. Its protein is CASSLGGVILYEQYF.

The CDR3 coding sequence is TGTGCCAGCGAGGCGAGGGGCACAGATACGCAGTATTTT. It yields the protein CASEARGTDTQYF. The J gene is TRBJ2-3, the V gene TRBV5-8; tentatively, D is TRBD2 (5 bases). Germline values: CDR1 SGHTS, CDR2 YDEGEE. There are 13 residues in the CDR3. V lost 7 bases, J lost 1 base, and 10 bases lay in between.

The V gene is TRBV27, the J gene TRBJ1-2, with a tentative D call TRBD1 (5 bases). This CDR3 comprises 14 residues. The V end lost 4 bases, the J end lost 8 bases, and 17 bases lay between the germline ends. Looked up from germline, CDR1 is MNHEY and CDR2 is SMNVEV (reference sequence). The CDR3 here is CASSSPGLARGYTF. CDR3 in DNA: TGTGCCAGCAGTTCACCGGGACTGGCCCGGGGCTACACCTTC.

The chain couples TRBV9 to TRBJ1-2; 7 bases are shared with TRBD1. Per germline, CDR1 SGDLS and CDR2 YYNGEE. The length of the CDR3 is 13 residues. Germline trimming cut 3 bases from V and 5 bases from J; bases unmatched to any gene: 4. In DNA, the CDR3 is TGTGCCAGCAGCGGGGACAGCGAGTATGGCTACACCTTC. It specifies CASSGDSEYGYTF.

This clone was seen only a few times. The V call is TRBV7-2, the J call TRBJ1-2; a possible D gene is TRBD1 (5 bases). There are 15 residues in the CDR3. CDR1 is SGHTA, CDR2 FQGNSA, per germline. Trimming left V 0 bases short and J 4 bases short, with 12 bases between. CDR3 sequence: CASSLAAQAPYGYTF. The DNA for the CDR3 is TGTGCCAGCAGCTTAGCGGCACAGGCCCCCTATGGCTACACCTTC.

The chain joins TRBV20-1 to TRBJ1-2; 7 nucleotides align to TRBD1. J gave up 14 bases and V 5 bases, and 5 bases lay outside the gene matches. The CDR3 sequence is 9 residues long. Germline V gives CDR1 DFQATT, CDR2 SNEGSKA (reference sequence). CDR3 sequence: CSADRRGTF. In DNA form, the CDR3 reads TGCAGTGCTGATCGCAGGGGGACCTTC.